Shown below are 6 T cell receptor beta chains from a single sample sequenced in a study of T cells in localized non-small cell lung cancer. Produced via immunoSEQ multiplex PCR; TCRdb's table is partial and in-frame only. This table has around 140,000 clones, 89% appearing once. The material sequenced was peripheral blood, taken before any cancer treatment. The receptors come from an older female donor with stage I lung adenocarcinoma.

The gene calls are TRBV7-6 and TRBJ2-1, with TRBD2 matching over 9 bases. CDR3 length: 16 residues. CDR1 and CDR2 from the germline V gene are SGHVS and FNYEAQ. Unmatched junction bases numbered 12, after V lost 11 bases and J lost 1 base. The CDR3 coding sequence is TGTGCCGTGGGAGACGGCGGGAGGGGTTCCTACAATGAGCAGTTCTTC. Its translation: CAVGDGGRGSYNEQFF.

The chain joins TRBV10-3 to TRBJ2-3; no firm D call. Germline V gene sequence: CDR1 ENHRY, CDR2 SYGVKD. The CDR3 has 13 residues. V dropped 3 bases and J dropped 6 bases, with 10 bases sitting between them. This CDR3 reads CAISDLLGDTQYF. DNA for the CDR3: TGTGCCATCAGTGACCTCCTCGGGGATACGCAGTATTTT.

The chain joins TRBV5-3 to TRBJ2-3; weak D call: TRBD2 (5 bases). TRBV5-3 is noted as an ORF with a role that remains uncertain. V dropped 1 base and J dropped 2 bases, with 17 bases sitting between them. The CDR3 has 17 amino acids. The CDR3 loop is CARSLSLFAGVTDTQYF. CDR3 nucleotide sequence: TGTGCCAGAAGCTTGTCCCTCTTTGCGGGCGTCACAGATACGCAGTATTTT.

This clone has only a few counts. The chain recombines TRBV4-1 with TRBJ1-3; D remains ambiguous. Per germline, CDR1 MGHRA and CDR2 YSYEKL. V was cut by 4 bases and J by 2 bases, with 12 bases left in between. The length of the CDR3 is 15 residues. DNA for the CDR3: TGCGCCAGCAGCCGCCACGGACTGGCTGGAAACACCATATATTTT. It yields the protein CASSRHGLAGNTIYF.

The rearrangement uses TRBV11-2 and TRBJ2-7, with 8 nucleotides matching TRBD2. CDR1 is SGHAT and CDR2 is FQNNGV in the germline V gene. This CDR3 contains 16 residues. V lost 1 base and J lost 1; bases outside the gene matches: 6. The CDR3 spells CASSLAGTSRSYEQYF. CDR3 nucleotides: TGTGCCAGCAGCTTAGCCGGGACTAGTAGGTCCTACGAGCAGTACTTC.

V gene TRBV27 combines with J gene TRBJ2-2, with 9 bases lining up with TRBD2. This CDR3 is 13 amino acids long. Germline V gene lookup returns CDR1 MNHEY and CDR2 SMNVEV (reference sequence). The V and J ends lost 5 bases and 13 bases, in that order; junction bases with no gene match: 8. CDR3 DNA: TGTGCCAGCAGTAGGCGGGAGGGCAGTGTGCTGTTTTTT. Amino acids: CASSRREGSVLFF.